What follows are 10 T cell receptor beta chains derived from one specimen sequenced in a study of CD8 T cells in Susac syndrome (dated by TCRdb to the late 2010s). The library was built by means of the immunoSEQ multiplex PCR assay. RNA was extracted using the RNeasy kit, and about 0.45 to 1 ug of the RNA was reverse transcribed with random hexamers. TCRdb itself trimmed the public reads at Q25 with fastp, ran MiXCR and retained productive beta chains. Each CDR3 protein gets just one entry, which takes the most common genes and DNA from the rows behind it. Recorded for this sample are 210,000 or so distinct CDR3 sequences; about 94% of them occurred a single time. In total, the top ten clones hold 0.1% to 0.15% of the sample. The sample taken for sequencing was CD8+ T cells from PBMCs. Receptors originate from a human donor with multiple sclerosis.

The chain recombines TRBV9 with TRBJ2-1; maybe TRBD2 (5 bases). This CDR3 comprises 15 residues. CDR1 and CDR2 (germline): SGDLS, YYNGEE. Trimming removed 0 bases from V and 8 bases from J, with 15 bases in between. The CDR3 coding sequence is TGTGCCAGCAGCGTAGTCGGGGAGAATTGGGATGAGCAGTTCTTC. It encodes CASSVVGENWDEQFF.

The J gene is TRBJ1-2, the V gene TRBV5-4; a weak D match, TRBD1 (5 bases). Germline loops: CDR1 SGHNT, CDR2 YYREEE (reference sequence). Trimming took 0 bases from V and 4 from J, leaving 10 bases between them. This CDR3 has 14 amino acids. The CDR3 loop reads CASSLGGGPYGYTF. CDR3 DNA sequence: TGTGCCAGCAGCTTGGGGGGGGGACCCTATGGCTACACCTTC.

This clonotype was counted between two and nine times. The V call is TRBV3-1, the J call TRBJ2-5; no reliable D call. The CDR3 sequence is 11 residues long. The germline V and J ends were trimmed by 3 bases and 1 base, with 0 bases remaining between them. CDR1 and CDR2 from the germline V gene are LGHDT and YNNKEL (reference sequence). CDR3 nucleotide sequence: TGTGCCAGCAGCCACCAAGAGACCCAGTACTTC. Protein sequence: CASSHQETQYF.

The chain links TRBV14 to TRBJ1-2; 8 nucleotides align to TRBD1. Germline V gene lookup returns CDR1 SGHDN and CDR2 FVKESK. The CDR3 contains 15 residues. After removal of 4 bases from V and 0 bases from J, the junction contained 4 bases not matched to a gene. CDR3 loop: CASSPRTGSNYGYTF. DNA for the CDR3: TGTGCCAGCAGCCCCCGGACAGGGTCTAACTATGGCTACACCTTC.

The gene calls are TRBV7-9 and TRBJ2-1; D possibly corresponds to TRBD1 (5 bases). The CDR3 extends over 12 amino acids. Per germline, CDR1 SEHNR and CDR2 FQNEAQ (reference sequence). Trimming shortened V by 7 bases and J by 7 bases, and 11 bases separated the two germline ends. CDR3 nucleotide sequence: TGTGCCAGCATCAATGGGGCGAATGAGCAGTTCTTC. Protein: CASINGANEQFF.

This clonotype was picked up one time. The rearrangement links TRBV6-5 to TRBJ1-2; 9 bases agree with TRBD1. CDR1 and CDR2 (germline): MNHEY, SVGAGI. V was clipped by 2 bases and J by 10 bases; unmatched bases: 5. The CDR3 is 13 amino acids. The CDR3 here is CASSYKGDRAYTF. In nucleotides, the CDR3 is TGTGCCAGCAGTTACAAGGGGGACAGGGCCTACACCTTC.

V gene TRBV20-1 combines with J gene TRBJ1-2, with 9 bases matching TRBD1. The V gene's germline CDR1 is DFQATT and CDR2 SNEGSKA (reference sequence). The length of the CDR3 is 13 residues. V shed 3 bases, J shed 8 bases, and the junction held 7 bases outside the gene matches. As DNA, the CDR3 is TGCAGTGCTAGGGCCGGGACAGGGTACGGCTACACCTTC. Its translation: CSARAGTGYGYTF.

This chain links TRBV10-3 with TRBJ1-3; no clear D. This CDR3 is built from 18 residues. Between the trimmed V and J ends, which lost 3 bases and 0 bases, there was a span of 18 bases. The germline CDR1 and CDR2 sequences are ENHRY and SYGVKD. As DNA, the CDR3 is TGTGCCATCAGTGACCCGGATGCTACAAAAACCTCTGGAAACACCATATATTTT. Its translation: CAISDPDATKTSGNTIYF.

The genes are TRBV7-8 and TRBJ2-1; D possibly corresponds to TRBD2 (5 bases). This CDR3 region has 11 residues. V dropped 5 bases and J dropped 10 bases, with 9 bases sitting between them. From germline, CDR1 is SGHVS and CDR2 FQNEAQ. CDR3 amino acids: CASSEGLEQFF. DNA of the CDR3: TGTGCCAGCAGCGAGGGCTTGGAGCAGTTCTTC.

For the CDR3, the DNA is TGTGCCAGCAGTGAAGCGCCCGCGTTCGACAATGAGCAGTTCTTC. Translating it yields CASSEAPAFDNEQFF. V and J are TRBV2 and TRBJ2-1; D is unresolved. CDR1 is SNHLY, CDR2 FYNNEI, per germline. The V gene lost 0 bases and the J gene lost 5 bases, with 11 bases spanning the gap. This CDR3 is 15 amino acids long.